Listed below are T cell receptor beta chains from one sample, sequenced in a study of cytomegalovirus exposure and HLA in healthy donors. Using immunoSEQ multiplex PCR, the repertoire was profiled, and TCRdb retains in-frame clones only, with some absent. The sample lists about 160,000 clones, approximately 85% seen once, with around 0.91% in the top ten. Sequencing used PBMCs. All receptors come from a girl aged 2-10 years in good health and CMV-seropositive. Each CDR3 is given with its conserved first and last residue. The order of the fields is J gene, CDR3 length, clone size, V gene, CDR3 protein. A row's size may be missing; if present it is once, few, many or a size class.

TRBJ1-5	14	NA	TRBV9	CASSQGLSNQPQHF
TRBJ2-1	12	NA	TRBV5-4	CASSSEVDEQFF
TRBJ2-6	19	NA	TRBV7-9	CASSLARGTGHSGANVLTF
TRBJ2-7	13	once	TRBV5-1	CASRGREPQEQYF
TRBJ2-1	14	NA	TRBV4-1	CASKTSGPYNEQFF
TRBJ2-1	14	NA	TRBV6-5	CATTTSGRGNEQFF
TRBJ2-5	17	few	TRBV4-1	CASSQLSGLAGSRAQYF
TRBJ2-3	16	NA	TRBV5-4	CASRPPGGLITDTQYF
TRBJ2-2	16	NA	TRBV4-2	CASSSRTSGFTGELFF
TRBJ1-5	13	NA	TRBV5-1	CASSLDGNQPQHF
TRBJ2-1	17	NA	TRBV6-4	CASSDTRRETSYNEQFF
TRBJ2-5	15	NA	TRBV6-1	CASSETSGSPQTQYF
TRBJ2-4	16	many	TRBV5-1	CASSASAGYAKNIQYF